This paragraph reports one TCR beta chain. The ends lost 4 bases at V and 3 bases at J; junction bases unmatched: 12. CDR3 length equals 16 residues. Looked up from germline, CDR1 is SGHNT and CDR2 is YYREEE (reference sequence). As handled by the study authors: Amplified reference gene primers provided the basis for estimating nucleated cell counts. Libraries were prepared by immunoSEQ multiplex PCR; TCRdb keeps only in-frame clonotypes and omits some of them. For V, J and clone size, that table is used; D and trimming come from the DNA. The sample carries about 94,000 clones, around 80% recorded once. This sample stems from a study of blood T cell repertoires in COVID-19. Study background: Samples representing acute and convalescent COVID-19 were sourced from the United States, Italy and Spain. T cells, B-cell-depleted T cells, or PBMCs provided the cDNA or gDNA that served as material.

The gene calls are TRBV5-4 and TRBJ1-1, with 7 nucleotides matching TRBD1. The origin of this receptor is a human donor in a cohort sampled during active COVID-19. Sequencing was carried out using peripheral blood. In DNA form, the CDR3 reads TGTGCCAGCAGCATTGGTGGGACAGCGTGGGACACTGAAGCTTTCTTT. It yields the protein CASSIGGTAWDTEAFF.